A single sample is the source of the 19 T cell receptor beta chains below, sequenced in a study of blood T cells in healthy people across ages. A second about 7 to 11 cycle PCR used barcoded and J-beta primers. Using its own MiXCR run on the 5' RACE reads, TCRdb lists one record per CDR3 protein. The sample shows about 780,000 distinct CDR3 sequences, about 45% of them seen only once. Sequences were obtained from blood. These receptors were taken from a man older than 75 in good health.

This clonotype occurred a few times. The chain carries TRBV7-8 and TRBJ2-4, with D perhaps TRBD2 (5 bases). The DNA end is a closer match to TRBJ2-7, so the J assignment may be wrong. The CDR3 is 15 amino acids. Germline V gene data show CDR1 as SGHVS and CDR2 as FQNEAQ. The CDR3 spells CASSKSSGTSYEQYF. The CDR3 DNA follows: TGTGCCAGCAGCAAAAGCAGCGGAACTTCCTACGAGCAGTACTTC.

The chain recombines TRBV27 with TRBJ2-1; 14 bases are a match to TRBD2. Trimming took 6 bases from V and 3 from J; bases not matched to a gene: 7. This CDR3 contains 17 residues. Germline loops: CDR1 MNHEY, CDR2 SMNVEV (reference sequence). The CDR3 loop reads CASSRGGLAGDYNEQFF. The CDR3 DNA reads TGTGCCAGCAGCCGCGGGGGACTAGCGGGAGACTACAATGAGCAGTTCTTC.

The chain recombines TRBV7-2 with TRBJ2-3, with 11 bases that match TRBD2. V was clipped by 2 bases and J by 6 bases; unmatched bases: 10. Germline lookup yields CDR1 SGHTA and CDR2 FQGNSA. The CDR3 length is 17 residues. CDR3 protein: CASSLLPLAGGSDTQYF. CDR3 coding DNA: TGTGCCAGCAGCTTATTGCCGCTAGCGGGGGGTTCGGATACGCAGTATTTT.

The chain combines TRBV4-3 with TRBJ2-3; D unclear. This CDR3 is built from 17 residues. The ends were cut back, 5 bases at V and 4 bases at J, with 22 bases in the middle. Germline-derived CDR1 and CDR2 are LGHNA and YSLEER. CDR3 residues: CASSSSGRIGSSDTQYF. The DNA for the CDR3 is TGCGCCAGCAGCAGTTCTGGGCGGATAGGCTCCTCAGATACGCAGTATTTT.

This clonotype was recorded a few times. The chain recombines TRBV5-6 with TRBJ2-7, with 8 bases fitting TRBD1. The CDR3 runs 15 residues. Germline CDR1 SGHDT, CDR2 YYEEEE. V gave up 3 bases and J gave up 6 bases; unmatched junction bases: 11. The DNA for the CDR3 is TGTGCCAGCAGCTCCCTCACGAGAACAGGGGGCGAGCAGTACTTC. It is translated as CASSSLTRTGGEQYF.

This clonotype came up a few times. The V gene is TRBV5-5, the J gene TRBJ2-7; the D gene is possibly TRBD2 (5 bases). Trimming took 2 bases from V and 5 from J, leaving 14 bases between them. The V gene's germline CDR1 is SGHKS and CDR2 YYEKEE (reference sequence). The CDR3 is 14 amino acids. The CDR3 loop reads CASSFLLPSHEQYF. CDR3 in DNA: TGTGCCAGCAGCTTCCTTCTGCCTAGCCACGAGCAGTACTTC.

The V and J genes are TRBV5-1 and TRBJ2-6; 8 nucleotides line up with TRBD1. V trimming: 1 base; J trimming: 2 bases; junction bases outside the gene matches: 5. CDR1 is SGHRS and CDR2 is YFSETQ in the germline V gene. This CDR3 is built from 17 residues. CDR3 sequence (DNA): TGCGCCAGCAGCTTGAGCCCAGGGGGCACTGGGGCCAACGTCCTGACTTTC. Translating gives CASSLSPGGTGANVLTF.

The rearrangement links TRBV29-1 to TRBJ2-1, with D perhaps given as TRBD1 or TRBD2 (6 bases each). Germline lookup yields CDR1 SQVTM and CDR2 ANQGSEA. The CDR3 has 13 amino acids. The V end lost 8 bases, the J end lost 1 base, and 12 bases lay between the germline ends. CDR3 coding DNA: TGCAGCAACACGGGGGCGTCCTACAATGAGCAGTTCTTC. Translating gives CSNTGASYNEQFF.

This clonotype has a handful of counts. The gene calls are TRBV28 and TRBJ2-3; 9 nucleotides agree with TRBD2. The length of the CDR3 is 14 residues. V lost 8 bases, J lost 2 bases, and 5 bases stayed unmatched. Germline V gene data show CDR1 as MDHEN and CDR2 as SYDVKM. CDR3 residues: CASDLAGDTDTQYF. The CDR3 nucleotides are TGTGCCAGCGACTTAGCGGGAGACACAGATACGCAGTATTTT.

This clonotype was seen more than once but under ten times. Here the CDR3 reads CATSDLQGGSLSSYNEQFF. DNA for the CDR3: TGTGCCACCAGTGATTTGCAGGGAGGCAGTCTAAGCTCCTACAATGAGCAGTTCTTC. V and J are TRBV24-1 and TRBJ2-1; the D gene is possibly TRBD2 (6 bases). The V end lost 0 bases, the J end lost 0 bases, and 17 bases lay between the germline ends. CDR1 is KGHDR, CDR2 SFDVKD, per germline. The CDR3 contains 19 residues.

This clonotype showed up just a few times. The chain couples TRBV9 to TRBJ2-6; D call uncertain. The CDR3 is 18 residues long. Germline V gene data show CDR1 as SGDLS and CDR2 as YYNGEE. Deletions cut 0 bases from V and 0 bases from J, with 13 bases between. CDR3 sequence (DNA): TGTGCCAGCAGCGTAGTTGTAGGCCAAAGCTCTGGGGCCAACGTCCTGACTTTC. Translation gives CASSVVVGQSSGANVLTF. The full variable domain, its missing parts supplied by reference TRBV9 and TRBJ2-6, is DSGVTQTPKHLITATGQRVTLRCSPRSGDLSVYWYQQSLDQGLQFLIQYYNGEERAKGNILERFSAQQFPDLHSELNLSSLELGDSALYFCASSVVVGQSSGANVLTFGAGSRLTVL.

The CDR3: CSLQIGQKAFF. The CDR3 nucleotides read TGCAGCCTACAAATCGGACAGAAAGCTTTCTTT. This chain connects TRBV29-1 to TRBJ1-1, with TRBD1 as a possible D gene (6 bases). The CDR3 extends over 11 amino acids. Trimming took 8 bases from V and 9 from J, leaving 16 bases between them. Germline CDR1 reads SQVTM; CDR2 reads ANQGSEA.

This clonotype was found a few times. The rearrangement links TRBV28 to TRBJ2-1; D remains ambiguous. The V end was cut by 6 bases, the J end by 9 bases, with 18 bases between. CDR1 MDHEN and CDR2 SYDVKM come from the germline V gene. The CDR3 is 14 amino acids. The CDR3 loop reads CASSLTGPPTEQFF. Written as DNA, the CDR3 is TGTGCCAGCAGCCTTACTGGACCTCCGACTGAGCAGTTCTTC.

V and J are TRBV18 and TRBJ1-2; D unresolved. V was shortened by 2 bases and J by 9 bases, with 7 bases between the two germline ends. There are 11 residues in the CDR3. Germline V gene lookup returns CDR1 KGHSH and CDR2 LQKENI. CDR3 residues: CASSPGERYTF. CDR3 nucleotides: TGTGCCAGCTCACCAGGTGAACGCTACACCTTC.

This clonotype was recorded many times. The chain has TRBV20-1 and TRBJ2-1; 10 bases are shared with TRBD2. Losses at the gene ends were 3 bases for V and 7 bases for J; bases not matched to a gene: 9. The CDR3 has 15 residues. CDR1 is DFQATT and CDR2 is SNEGSKA in the germline V gene (reference sequence). CDR3 DNA sequence: TGCAGTGCTAGGGCGCCTAGCGGGAGCATTAATGAGCAGTTCTTC. Translated: CSARAPSGSINEQFF.

This clonotype was seen a few times. This rearrangement joins TRBV15 to TRBJ2-1, with D maybe TRBD2 (5 bases). Trimming took off 4 bases at V and 4 bases at J, with 8 bases between the two ends. Germline CDR1 LNHNV, CDR2 YYDKDF (reference sequence). This CDR3 is 13 amino acids long. As DNA, the CDR3 is TGTGCCACCAGCACTGGACTTTACAATGAGCAGTTCTTC. Translating it yields CATSTGLYNEQFF.

In DNA, the CDR3 is TGTGCCAGCGGCTCCCGTTGGGCGGGTATTCAAGAGACCCAGTACTTC. Its translation: CASGSRWAGIQETQYF. The V call is TRBV28, the J call TRBJ2-5; D possibly corresponds to TRBD2 (5 bases). This CDR3 region has 16 residues. Germline values: CDR1 MDHEN, CDR2 SYDVKM. Trimming took off 8 bases at V and 2 bases at J, with 21 bases between the two ends.

In this sample, this clonotype turned up a few times. This chain uses TRBV20-1 with TRBJ2-1; 14 nucleotides align to TRBD2. CDR1 and CDR2 (germline): DFQATT, SNEGSKA (reference sequence). Trimming at V came to 0 bases and at J to 13 bases, leaving 5 bases not matched to a gene. The CDR3 extends over 14 amino acids. The CDR3 bases are TGCAGTGCTAGAGATGGACTAGCGGGAGGATATCAGTTCTTC. Amino acid sequence: CSARDGLAGGYQFF.

This clonotype has ten or more counts. J is TRBJ2-5 and V is TRBV12-3 or TRBV12-4; no definite D call. The CDR3 extends over 15 amino acids. Deletions cut 3 bases from V and 1 base from J, with 12 bases between. The CDR3 loop is CASSFGPSVQETQYF. CDR3 nucleotides: TGTGCCAGCAGTTTTGGTCCGAGCGTCCAAGAGACCCAGTACTTC.